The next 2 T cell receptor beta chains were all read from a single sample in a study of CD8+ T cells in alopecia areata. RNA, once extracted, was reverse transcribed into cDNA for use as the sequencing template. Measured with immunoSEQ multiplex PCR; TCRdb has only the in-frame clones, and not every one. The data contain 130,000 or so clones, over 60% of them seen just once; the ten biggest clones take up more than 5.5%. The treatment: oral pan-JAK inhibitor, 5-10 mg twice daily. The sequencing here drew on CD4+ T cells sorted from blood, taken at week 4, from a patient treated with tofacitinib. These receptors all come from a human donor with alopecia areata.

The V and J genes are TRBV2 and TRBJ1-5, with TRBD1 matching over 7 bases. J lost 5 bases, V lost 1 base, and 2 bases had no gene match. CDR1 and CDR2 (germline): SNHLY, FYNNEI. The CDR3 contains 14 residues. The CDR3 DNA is TGTGCCAGCAGTGAAGAAAGGGGGCATCAGCCCCAGCATTTT. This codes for CASSEERGHQPQHF.

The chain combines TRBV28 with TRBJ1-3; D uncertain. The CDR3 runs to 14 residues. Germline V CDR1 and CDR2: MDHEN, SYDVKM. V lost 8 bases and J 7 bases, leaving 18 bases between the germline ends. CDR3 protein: CASGRREARNTIYF. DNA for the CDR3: TGTGCCAGCGGCCGAAGGGAGGCTCGGAACACCATATATTTT.